These 20 T cell receptor beta chains share one sample of origin, sequenced in a study of T cells in Graves' hyperthyroidism and ophthalmopathy. There were TCR beta CDR3 regions amplified from RNA transcripts. When the TCR CDR3 underwent first-round RT-PCR, the HTBI primer set was used. TCRdb re-called the multiplex PCR reads through MiXCR, storing one row per CDR3 protein. The sample lists hundreds of thousands of distinct CDR3 sequences, around 15% occurring once. Sequenced sample: blood. These receptors all stem from a woman aged 40 to 49 with Graves' ophthalmopathy.

This clonotype was seen a handful of times. V usage is TRBV4-1 and J usage is TRBJ2-2; tentative D call: TRBD2 (5 bases). Trimming shortened V by 8 bases and J by 5 bases, and 15 bases separated the two germline ends. This CDR3 contains 14 residues. Germline V gene data show CDR1 as MGHRA and CDR2 as YSYEKL. The CDR3 DNA sequence: TGCGCCAGCCCAGCGGTCGGGCTTACCGGGGAGCTGTTTTTT. Translated: CASPAVGLTGELFF.

The table lists this clonotype with many counts. The chain uses TRBV12-3 or TRBV12-4 and TRBJ1-5; TRBD1 matches at 8 bases. The CDR3 extends over 14 amino acids. The V and J ends lost 7 bases and 5 bases, in that order; junction bases with no gene match: 7. Written as DNA, the CDR3 is TGTGCCAGCAATGACAGGGGCTACGATCAGCCCCAGCATTTT. Its translation: CASNDRGYDQPQHF.

This clonotype has at least ten counts. This rearrangement joins TRBV20-1 to TRBJ2-5; 7 nucleotides agree with TRBD2. The germline gives CDR1 DFQATT, CDR2 SNEGSKA (reference sequence). Trimming removed 3 bases from V and 5 bases from J; junction bases left unmatched: 3. This CDR3 has 12 residues. The CDR3 nucleotides read TGCAGTGCTAGTGGGAGGGAGGAGACCCAGTACTTC. This translates into CSASGREETQYF.

This clonotype was seen many times. This chain joins TRBV6-5 and TRBJ2-5; D may be TRBD1 (6 bases). Germline-derived CDR1 and CDR2 are MNHEY and SVGAGI. Trimming shortened V by 0 bases and J by 4 bases, and 15 bases separated the two germline ends. This CDR3 spans 16 amino acids. As DNA, the CDR3 is TGTGCCAGCAGTTACTCAGGCAGGGGATCTGGAGAGACCCAGTACTTC. Its translation: CASSYSGRGSGETQYF.

In this sample, this clonotype turned up many times. This chain uses TRBV6-1 with TRBJ1-5, with D possibly matching TRBD1 (5 bases). The germline CDR1 and CDR2 sequences are MNHNS and SASEGT. CDR3 size: 13 residues. V lost 5 bases and J lost 7, with 12 bases in between. CDR3 sequence (DNA): TGTGCCAGCAGTCCCAGGGTCCAACAGCCCCAGCATTTT. Encoded protein: CASSPRVQQPQHF.

This clonotype was seen many times. V and J are TRBV7-2 and TRBJ2-7, with D perhaps matching TRBD2 (7 bases). V was clipped by 5 bases and J by 3 bases, with 20 bases between them. Germline V gene sequence: CDR1 SGHTA, CDR2 FQGNSA. The CDR3 sequence is 16 residues long. In DNA form, the CDR3 reads TGTGCCAGCAGCCCAACGGGGGGCGCGACGGGCTACGAGCAGTACTTC. Protein sequence: CASSPTGGATGYEQYF.

This clonotype has ten or more counts. The chain combines TRBV10-3 with TRBJ2-4; no definite D call. Germline V lookup: CDR1 ENHRY, CDR2 SYGVKD. V gave up 0 bases and J gave up 4 bases, with 1 base separating them. The CDR3 runs to 12 residues. CDR3 region: CAISESKNIQYF. In nucleotides, the CDR3 is TGTGCCATCAGTGAGTCAAAAAACATTCAGTACTTC.

In its sample, this clonotype was seen many times. The chain couples TRBV2 to TRBJ2-7; 10 nucleotides align to TRBD2. Germline CDR1 SNHLY, CDR2 FYNNEI. V shed 3 bases and J 5 bases; nucleotides not matched to a gene: 10. The CDR3 loop spans 16 amino acids. Written as DNA, the CDR3 is TGTGCCAGCAGTGATGTGGCTAGCGGGAGAGGTGACGAGCAGTACTTC. Protein: CASSDVASGRGDEQYF.

This clonotype was seen at least ten times. V usage is TRBV30 and J usage is TRBJ1-5; D may be TRBD1 (5 bases). CDR1 and CDR2 (germline): GTSNPN, SVGIG (reference sequence). V lost 2 bases to trimming and J lost 1 base, with 18 bases between them. The CDR3 contains 17 residues. The CDR3 region is CAWSWGLAGISNQPQHF. CDR3 nucleotide sequence: TGTGCCTGGAGTTGGGGGTTGGCGGGGATAAGCAATCAGCCCCAGCATTTT.

This rearrangement joins TRBV10-3 to TRBJ1-1; 7 bases are shared with TRBD1. CDR3 size: 15 residues. The V gene's germline CDR1 is ENHRY and CDR2 SYGVKD. V dropped 6 bases and J dropped 1; count of bases not matched to a gene: 8. The CDR3 sequence: CAIRSTGAENTEAFF. CDR3 sequence (DNA): TGTGCCATCAGGAGTACAGGGGCAGAGAACACTGAAGCTTTCTTT.

The V gene is TRBV19, the J gene TRBJ2-5; D is possibly TRBD1 (7 bases). Germline CDR1 LNHDA, CDR2 SQIVND (reference sequence). The CDR3 is made up of 20 amino acids. V gave up 5 bases and J gave up 5 bases, with 33 bases separating them. CDR3 nucleotides: TGTGCCAGTAGTGCCCTCCCGGGACAGAAGGACTATCACGGGTGGGAGACCCAGTACTTC. It yields the protein CASSALPGQKDYHGWETQYF.

A word on this clonotype: This sequence may be a read error, since a much larger clone differs from it by one base. The chain is built from TRBV2 and TRBJ2-5, with 9 bases fitting TRBD1. The CDR3 covers 17 residues. The germline V gene has CDR1 SNHLY and CDR2 FYNNEI. CDR3: CASSETGTGGLQETQCF. In DNA, the CDR3 is TGTGCCAGCAGTGAGACCGGAACAGGGGGCCTCCAAGAGACCCAGTGCTTC.

The gene calls are TRBV6-1 and TRBJ1-2; TRBD1 agrees at 10 bases. The CDR3 is 13 amino acids. Looked up from germline, CDR1 is MNHNS and CDR2 is SASEGT. J was trimmed by 6 bases and V by 4 bases; bases with no gene match: 2. The CDR3 sequence: CASSVDRGHGYTF. CDR3 coding DNA: TGTGCCAGCAGTGTCGACAGGGGGCATGGCTACACCTTC.

This clonotype was detected ten times or more. This chain joins TRBV27 and TRBJ2-7; TRBD1 aligns across 9 bases. Looked up from germline, CDR1 is MNHEY and CDR2 is SMNVEV (reference sequence). The CDR3 covers 16 residues. V lost 5 bases and J lost 5; bases outside the gene matches: 13. The CDR3 DNA sequence: TGTGCCAGCAGTCCGACGTTGGGGACAGGGCTTGACGAGCAGTACTTC. This translates into CASSPTLGTGLDEQYF.

This clonotype was picked up a small number of times. The V gene is TRBV5-1, the J gene TRBJ2-6; D gene unclear. CDR1 and CDR2 from the germline V gene are SGHRS and YFSETQ. There are 14 residues in the CDR3. V was clipped by 3 bases and J by 3 bases, with 7 bases between them. The CDR3: CASSSSGGANVLTF. DNA of the CDR3: TGCGCCAGCAGCTCCTCCGGTGGGGCCAACGTCCTGACTTTC. Variable domain in full (rest from reference TRBV5-1 and TRBJ2-6): KAGVTQTPRYLIKTRGQQVTLSCSPISGHRSVSWYQQTPGQGLQFLFEYFSETQRNKGNFPGRFSGRQFSNSRSEMNVSTLELGDSALYLCASSSSGGANVLTFGAGSRLTVL.

The chain couples TRBV7-3 to TRBJ1-5; TRBD1 is a possible D gene (5 bases). The CDR3 is 15 residues long. Germline V CDR1 and CDR2: SGHTA, FQGTGA. V dropped 6 bases and J dropped 7 bases, with 19 bases sitting between them. The CDR3 region is CASSFLLWRGQPQHF. The CDR3 DNA reads TGTGCCAGCAGTTTCCTTCTTTGGAGGGGCCAGCCCCAGCATTTT.

This clonotype was detected ten times or more. This chain connects TRBV19 to TRBJ2-6; 8 bases line up with TRBD1. Trimming cost V 7 bases and J 2 bases; bases outside gene matches: 16. Germline assignment: CDR1 LNHDA and CDR2 SQIVND (reference sequence). There are 19 residues in the CDR3. CDR3 nucleotide sequence: TGTGCCAGTAAAAACTATATGGACAGGGAAAGGCCTGGGGCCAACGTCCTGACTTTC. This encodes CASKNYMDRERPGANVLTF.

This clonotype was observed a few times. V is TRBV18 and J is TRBJ2-5; 8 positions match TRBD1. Germline V gene sequence: CDR1 KGHSH, CDR2 LQKENI. The CDR3 loop spans 14 amino acids. V dropped 3 bases and J dropped 2; count of bases not matched to a gene: 2. The DNA of the CDR3 is TGTGCCAGCTCACCGACAGGGGTGCAAGAGACCCAGTACTTC. Protein product: CASSPTGVQETQYF. The complete variable domain, with remaining parts taken from reference TRBV18 and TRBJ2-5, reads NAGVMQNPRHLVRRRGQEARLRCSPMKGHSHVYWYRQLPEEGLKFMVYLQKENIIDESGMPKERFSAEFPKEGPSILRIQQVVRGDSAAYFCASSPTGVQETQYFGPGTRLLVL.

To note about this clonotype: A much larger clone lies one base from this, so it may be a read error. The chain uses TRBV4-2 and TRBJ2-7, with 12 bases fitting TRBD2. From germline, CDR1 is LGHNA and CDR2 YNFKEQ. The CDR3 contains 18 residues. The CDR3 DNA sequence: TGTGTCAGCAGCCAAGACCTAGCGGGAGGGCCCATAACGACCGAGCAGTACTTC. Translating gives CVSSQDLAGGPITTEQYF.

There are many counts of this clonotype. The CDR3 bases are TGTGCCTCTAGCGGGAGTCGGTACGAGCAGTACTTC. Amino acids: CASSGSRYEQYF. This chain joins TRBV30 and TRBJ2-7; 10 bases fit TRBD2. Germline loops: CDR1 GTSNPN, CDR2 SVGIG (reference sequence). V shed 7 bases, J shed 4 bases, and the junction held 4 bases outside the gene matches. The CDR3 runs 12 residues.